What follows is one TCR beta chain and its context. Original handling: The assay estimated nucleated cells by amplifying reference gene primers. Produced via immunoSEQ multiplex PCR; TCRdb's table is partial and in-frame only. That table supplies the V and J calls and clone size; D and trimming were determined from the DNA. The sample contains around 280,000 clones, around 92% of which appear only once. Germline lookup yields CDR1 SGHNT and CDR2 YYREEE (reference sequence). V was trimmed by 4 bases and J by 1 base, leaving 14 bases between them. This CDR3 has 15 residues. The data originate from a study of blood T cell repertoires in COVID-19.

The chain carries TRBV5-4 and TRBJ2-5, with D tentatively TRBD1 (7 bases). Sequencing was done on a sample of peripheral blood. The source is a woman in her twenties or thirties with COVID-19, enrolled during active disease. CDR3 sequence reads: CASSSRQGGQETQYF. The CDR3 region has the DNA TGTGCCAGCAGCAGCAGACAGGGAGGCCAAGAGACCCAGTACTTC.